The 21 T cell receptor beta chains below come from one sample, sequenced in a study of cytomegalovirus exposure and HLA in healthy donors. PCR was performed using 60 Vbeta and 13 Jbeta primers. The repertoire was sequenced with immunoSEQ multiplex PCR; TCRdb's copy has only in-frame clones and lacks some. The sample shows roughly 150,000 clones, 60% to 80% of them seen only once. The sequenced sample was PBMCs. The receptor source for this set is a male donor in good health and CMV-seronegative.

J is TRBJ1-2 and V is TRBV10-3; D is unclear. Per the germline V gene, CDR1 is ENHRY and CDR2 is SYGVKD. CDR3 size: 13 residues. The V end lost 3 bases, the J end lost 4 bases, and 9 bases lay between the germline ends. The CDR3 DNA reads TGTGCCATCAGTGATCGGGGAGGCTATGGCTACACCTTC. Its translation: CAISDRGGYGYTF.

This chain connects TRBV6-6 to TRBJ2-7; tentatively, D is TRBD2 (6 bases). Germline assignment: CDR1 MNHNY and CDR2 SVGAGI (reference sequence). Deletions cut 6 bases from V and 7 bases from J, with 19 bases between. This CDR3 contains 14 residues. The CDR3 sequence is CASSSSGPRPEQYF. In nucleotides, the CDR3 is TGTGCCAGCAGCAGTAGCGGCCCCAGGCCTGAGCAGTACTTC.

This clone was recorded once. The chain recombines TRBV5-5 with TRBJ1-3, with D hard to call. V shed 1 base and J shed 7 bases, with 21 bases lying between them. The germline CDR1 and CDR2 sequences are SGHKS and YYEKEE (reference sequence). This CDR3 is built from 17 residues. The CDR3 nucleotides read TGTGCCAGCAGCTTGCAGTCCCGTCTAACGACGGGGAACACCATATATTTT. It yields the protein CASSLQSRLTTGNTIYF. Filled out from reference TRBV5-5 and TRBJ1-3, the complete variable domain reads DAGVTQSPTHLIKTRGQQVTLRCSPISGHKSVSWYQQVLGQGPQFIFQYYEKEERGRGNFPDRFSARQFPNYSSELNVNALLLGDSALYLCASSLQSRLTTGNTIYFGEGSWLTVV.

The CDR3 bases are TGCGCCAGCAGCCAAGATCCTAGTAGGCATGAGCAGTTCTTC. It is translated as CASSQDPSRHEQFF. This chain connects TRBV4-1 to TRBJ2-1; no reliable D call. CDR3 length equals 14 residues. The germline V and J ends were trimmed by 0 bases and 8 bases, with 11 bases remaining between them. In germline, CDR1 is MGHRA, CDR2 YSYEKL.

This rearrangement joins TRBV4-1 to TRBJ1-1; 7 positions match TRBD1. CDR1 and CDR2 from the germline V gene are MGHRA and YSYEKL. CDR3 length equals 16 residues. V was clipped by 2 bases and J by 1 base; unmatched bases: 7. CDR3 protein: CASSQPDRRSNTEAFF. DNA of the CDR3: TGCGCCAGCAGCCAACCGGACAGGCGCTCGAACACTGAAGCTTTCTTT.

The rearrangement joins TRBV4-1 to TRBJ2-3; D gene ambiguous. This CDR3 spans 16 amino acids. V was clipped by 0 bases and J by 1 base, with 11 bases between them. CDR1 is MGHRA, CDR2 YSYEKL, per germline. CDR3 nucleotides: TGCGCCAGCAGCCAAGATTGGCCGTTGGGCACAGATACGCAGTATTTT. Translated: CASSQDWPLGTDTQYF.

This clone has a single count. The rearrangement uses TRBV7-7 and TRBJ2-1; TRBD1 agrees at 8 bases. Germline trimming cut 4 bases from V and 0 bases from J; bases unmatched to any gene: 5. Per the germline V gene, CDR1 is SSHAT and CDR2 is FNYEAQ (reference sequence). The CDR3 loop spans 16 amino acids. The CDR3 spells CASSSRTGSSYNEQFF. The CDR3 coding sequence is TGTGCCAGCAGCTCAAGGACAGGGAGCTCCTACAATGAGCAGTTCTTC.

The J gene is TRBJ1-4, the V gene TRBV7-9; D possibly corresponds to TRBD1 (6 bases). This CDR3 contains 15 residues. Between the trimmed V and J ends, which lost 4 bases and 4 bases, there was a span of 13 bases. CDR1 is SEHNR and CDR2 is FQNEAQ in the germline V gene (reference sequence). Written as DNA, the CDR3 is TGTGCCAGCAGCTCGAAGGACAGAAGTAATGAAAAACTGTTTTTT. Translation gives CASSSKDRSNEKLFF.

The rearrangement links TRBV15 to TRBJ2-7, with D maybe TRBD1 (6 bases). Trimming shortened V by 0 bases and J by 6 bases, and 12 bases separated the two germline ends. The CDR3 contains 14 residues. Germline loops: CDR1 LNHNV, CDR2 YYDKDF (reference sequence). The CDR3 DNA is TGTGCCACCAGCAGAGACCCTACAGGGTTCGAGCAGTACTTC. It encodes CATSRDPTGFEQYF.

The genes are TRBV5-5 and TRBJ2-7; tentatively, D is TRBD2 (7 bases). The CDR3 totals 16 residues. Germline-derived CDR1 and CDR2 are SGHKS and YYEKEE (reference sequence). Trimming stripped 2 bases from V and 3 bases from J, with 18 bases between. The CDR3 sequence is CASSFGGAPINYEQYF. In nucleotides, the CDR3 is TGTGCCAGCAGCTTTGGGGGGGCCCCCATTAACTACGAGCAGTACTTC.

The count of this clone is one. Germline is not matched at one junction end, which may reflect a read error. The rearrangement links TRBV7-9 to TRBJ2-7, with 9 bases matching TRBD1. The CDR3 is made up of 18 amino acids. Germline assignment: CDR1 SEHNR and CDR2 FQNEAQ (reference sequence). The CDR3, as DNA: TGTTCCAGCAGCTTTGGGACAGGGAAAAATGGAAGGAACGACGAGCAGTACTTC. Its translation: CSSSFGTGKNGRNDEQYF.

The chain recombines TRBV9 with TRBJ2-5, with D perhaps matching TRBD2 (6 bases). Germline V gene sequence: CDR1 SGDLS, CDR2 YYNGEE. CDR3 length equals 14 residues. Trimming shortened V by 3 bases and J by 0 bases, and 9 bases separated the two germline ends. The CDR3 protein is CASSGWTNQETQYF. CDR3 nucleotide sequence: TGTGCCAGCAGCGGATGGACTAACCAAGAGACCCAGTACTTC.

This clone was counted only a few times. The chain combines TRBV18 with TRBJ2-5; the D is unclear. V lost 1 base and J lost 5, with 17 bases in between. CDR1 is KGHSH, CDR2 LQKENI, per germline. The CDR3 spans 16 residues. The chain's CDR3 is CASSPRGGPREETQYF. CDR3 DNA: TGTGCCAGCTCACCACGTGGCGGCCCTAGAGAGGAGACCCAGTACTTC. The full variable domain, with the rest looked up from reference TRBV18 and TRBJ2-5, is NAGVMQNPRHLVRRRGQEARLRCSPMKGHSHVYWYRQLPEEGLKFMVYLQKENIIDESGMPKERFSAEFPKEGPSILRIQQVVRGDSAAYFCASSPRGGPREETQYFGPGTRLLVL.

The chain combines TRBV5-8 with TRBJ2-2; D remains ambiguous. The germline V gene has CDR1 SGHTS and CDR2 YDEGEE. Trimming shortened V by 4 bases and J by 8 bases, and 9 bases separated the two germline ends. The CDR3 is made up of 12 amino acids. The CDR3 nucleotides are TGTGCCAGCAGCGCTTACATAGGGGAGCTGTTTTTT. Translating gives CASSAYIGELFF.

This clone has only a few counts. V is TRBV5-1 and J is TRBJ2-5; no reliable D call. Germline assignment: CDR1 SGHRS and CDR2 YFSETQ. CDR3 length: 13 residues. V dropped 1 base and J dropped 3 bases, with 7 bases sitting between them. CDR3 sequence: CASSLRQEETQYF. The CDR3 bases are TGCGCCAGCAGCTTGAGGCAGGAAGAGACCCAGTACTTC.

Here the CDR3 DNA reads TGTGCCAGCAGCCAAGACAGGGGTAACTATGGCTACACCTTC. Amino acids: CASSQDRGNYGYTF. The J gene is TRBJ1-2, the V gene TRBV7-2; 8 bases are shared with TRBD1. The ends lost 5 bases at V and 1 base at J; junction bases unmatched: 3. CDR3 length: 14 amino acids. In germline, CDR1 is SGHTA, CDR2 FQGNSA.

The chain employs TRBV2 and TRBJ1-1; D ambiguous. Germline V gene sequence: CDR1 SNHLY, CDR2 FYNNEI. The CDR3 spans 13 residues. The V end lost 8 bases, the J end lost 0 bases, and 10 bases lay between the germline ends. For the CDR3, the DNA is TGTGCCAGCGGATACAGAGTGAACACTGAAGCTTTCTTT. Translated: CASGYRVNTEAFF.

The rearrangement uses TRBV6-5 and TRBJ2-2, with D possibly matching TRBD1 (6 bases). Germline CDR1 and CDR2: MNHEY and SVGAGI. The ends were cut back, 2 bases at V and 0 bases at J, with 10 bases in the middle. This CDR3 has 16 amino acids. CDR3 DNA: TGTGCCAGCAGTTACCTGGGACAAGCGAACACCGGGGAGCTGTTTTTT. This encodes CASSYLGQANTGELFF.

CDR3 coding DNA: TGTGCCAGCAGCCAATCAGTTCTGTCTAATAACTATGGCTACACCTTC. Translation gives CASSQSVLSNNYGYTF. The chain couples TRBV16 to TRBJ1-2; no reliable D call. Per the germline V gene, CDR1 is KGHSY and CDR2 is FQNENV. The V and J ends lost 0 bases and 1 base respectively, with 12 bases between them. CDR3 length: 16 residues.

The rearrangement links TRBV18 to TRBJ1-4; D gene unclear. Per the germline V gene, CDR1 is KGHSH and CDR2 is LQKENI. Deletions cut 1 base from V and 5 bases from J, with 17 bases between. This CDR3 region has 17 residues. This chain's CDR3 is CASSPRRQPRQNEKLFF. CDR3 nucleotide sequence: TGTGCCAGCTCACCACGGAGGCAGCCCCGGCAGAATGAAAAACTGTTTTTT.

V is TRBV5-1 and J is TRBJ2-7; a weak D match, TRBD1 (5 bases). Per the germline V gene, CDR1 is SGHRS and CDR2 is YFSETQ. The CDR3 is made up of 14 amino acids. Trimming removed 0 bases from V and 4 bases from J, with 11 bases in between. CDR3 nucleotide sequence: TGCGCCAGCAGCTTGGGCAGGGAAGGTTACGAGCAGTACTTC. It is translated as CASSLGREGYEQYF.